This TCR beta chain was retrieved from a study of shared clonotypes between healthy human individuals. Study-wide results and limits: The authors expected sequencing depth to affect clonotype sharing among donors. When compared with the clonotypes that were shared by all four sorted-subset donors, the non-shared clonotypes turned out to have lower generation probabilities. Memory subsets generally showed smaller estimated richness than naive subsets did.

Trimming pared 2 bases from V and 6 bases from J, leaving 7 bases between. This CDR3 contains 12 residues. Germline-derived CDR1 and CDR2 are SNHLY and FYNNEI. Running of the assay took place at deep level. TCRdb keeps only in-frame clones here, not all; method: immunoSEQ multiplex PCR. The table has roughly 2 million clones, approximately 94% seen once. With respect to this clone: The target antigen is unknown.

The chain links TRBV2 to TRBJ1-1; D is unclear. The TCR was taken from a man younger than 35 in good health. Sequences were obtained from naive CD4+ T cells sorted from blood. Sample subset: CD45RA+ positively selected. The DNA of the CDR3 is TGTGCCAGCAGTGAAAGTGCATCTGAAGCTTTCTTT. Translation gives CASSESASEAFF.